This T cell receptor (beta chain) was identified during a study of cytomegalovirus exposure and HLA in healthy donors. Study-wide context: In terms of ancestry, the Caucasian-associated cluster contained roughly 81% of the approximately 400 genotyped donors. Study results and limitations: There were 160 or so TCR beta chains listed as cytomegalovirus-associated. A link between a missense DCLRE1C variant and TCR beta V- and J-gene trimming emerged from a later analysis. TRBV6-2, TRBV6-3 and some other V segments were excluded as indistinguishable.

This clone was seen a few times. The antigen is unknown. The PCR contained 60 Vbeta and 13 Jbeta primers. Profiled with immunoSEQ multiplex PCR; TCRdb holds only in-frame clones, not every one. Counted here are around 100,000 clones, around 70% occurring once; the ten biggest clones make up around 8.2%. Germline V CDR1 and CDR2: SGHNT, YYREEE (reference sequence). With V trimmed by 4 bases and J by 5 bases, 18 bases remained unmatched. The CDR3 sequence is 18 residues long. J is TRBJ2-1 and V is TRBV5-4; 7 bases map to TRBD2. The receptor was isolated from a man aged 25-45 years in good health and CMV-seropositive. The material sequenced was PBMCs. The CDR3 nucleotides read TGTGCCAGCAGCCTACTTTTTGGCCGTCAGCGGGGAGACAATGAGCAGTTCTTC. Its protein product is CASSLLFGRQRGDNEQFF.